The present TCR beta chain was sequenced within a study of cytomegalovirus exposure and HLA in healthy donors (dated by TCRdb to about 2017). General notes on the study: According to an earlier analysis of 450 to 650 of the donors, about 190 million T cells yielded roughly 110 million unique TCR beta sequences and approximately 300 Gb of sequence data. The study profiled the T cell repertoires of 666 subjects by immunosequencing and related them to cytomegalovirus serostatus. All discovery cohort repertoires had been generated on a single sequencing platform. A separate validation cohort of over 95 different subjects was used in addition to the roughly 670-subject first cohort. Among the approximately 400 genotyped donors, more than 70% belonged to the genetic ancestry cluster associated with self-reported Caucasian donors. To predict cytomegalovirus infection status, the study brought together high-throughput TCR immunosequencing, statistical association of individual TCRs with disease status, and machine learning. A later analysis re-examined previously published TCR beta repertoires from hundreds of donors and added high-resolution HLA genotyping to investigate patterns of TCR occurrence. To decide whether each TCR beta V gene segment behaved as functional or pseudogenic, an earlier analysis of 587 of the donors relied on high-throughput TCR beta sequencing. About 300 gigabases of sequencing data and around 80 million unique TCR sequences made up an early release that covered over 550 HLA-typed donors. About five DR-DQ haplotypes were treated as single units for association and clustering because of strong linkage in the cohort. The later analysis used no new phenotypic data to find candidate immune exposures, relying instead on TCR beta sequences and their occurrence across donors. The aim of the study was to test whether cataloging public T cell receptors could identify signatures of past pathogen exposure. Both class I and class II loci were covered by HLA typing, at four-digit resolution. Typing coverage varied by locus: roughly 620-640 donors for A, B, C, DRB1 and DQB1; roughly 510 for DQA1; some 610 for DPA1; roughly 450 for DPB1. Donor age, sex, ethnicity and CMV serostatus were compiled alongside the repertoire data. A later genetic analysis used genome-wide SNP genotypes for about three fifths of the 666 donors, treating that subset as a discovery cohort. Across some 400 genotyped donors of the cohort, an average of about 200,000 unique TCR beta nucleotide sequences per donor were sequenced, and around 20% of those sequences were non-productive. The study at large found these results: The study gave a list of about 150 TCR beta chains associated with cytomegalovirus. According to a later analysis, TCR association rates differed among HLA loci, with DRB1 alleles showing the most associated TCRs and HLA-C alleles showing the fewest. A group of highly shared sequence variants was considered likely to be a technical artifact of the sequencing pipeline. In a later analysis, most CMV-associated TCR beta chains were found to appear HLA-restricted, with HLA associations seemingly driven largely by CMV exposure. When HLA alleles, especially DR and DQ, strongly co-occurred, TCR associations were difficult to assign to individual alleles. The classifier was reported to diagnose cytomegalovirus status with high specificity and sensitivity in both the original and validation cohorts. In an earlier analysis of a few hundred of the donors, most TCR beta V segments were observed in productive rearrangements about 90% or about 30% of the time, broadly matching IMGT annotations. This cohort had only TCR beta chains sequenced, and the lack of alpha or paired-chain data limited which features could be detected. According to the authors, the approach could potentially be generalized to other disease states and immunological phenotypes. The only immune exposure information available for the cohort was CMV serostatus. Compared with equally common non-associated chains, HLA-associated TCR beta chains in a later analysis were more clonally expanded and had lower generation probabilities. V-gene and J-gene trimming of TCR beta chains was associated with a missense DCLRE1C variant in a later genetic analysis, and the association was replicated in an independent cohort. A later analysis associated 17,000 or so TCR beta sequences with specific HLA alleles at a false discovery rate of 0.05. Several of the top co-occurrence clusters appeared to be linked to parvovirus B19, influenza, CMV and Epstein-Barr virus, according to a later analysis. A further reported finding was that TCR beta sequences accurately predicted the HLA-A and HLA-B alleles for most subjects in the first cohort. Because counts were too low, 15 to 20 rarely observed V segments, including chromosome 9 orphons, were excluded from the earlier analysis of a few hundred of the donors. Across donors, most TCR sequences were observed very rarely, whereas some public TCRs were present in many individuals. Some IMGT-functional V segments, including TRBV6-2 and TRBV6-3, could not be told apart with the 87-base-pair reads, so those segments were excluded. Linkage disequilibrium might explain the correlated functional status among segregating V segments, but an unknown experimental factor could not be excluded. Sequencing depth was assumed to be roughly uniform across donors in the presence/absence analyses, though that assumption may not hold. Because HLA typing was missing for some donors at each locus, association tests included only the typed subset. In vitro tests confirmed that a few of the cytomegalovirus-associated TCR beta chains recognize cytomegalovirus antigens. According to a later genetic analysis, donors in an Asian-associated ancestry cluster had fewer N-insertions in productive TCRs than the approximately 630-donor mean.

Libraries were prepared through the immunoSEQ multiplex PCR assay. For the multiplex PCR, a mixture combining 60 forward primers for TCR Vbeta segments and 13 reverse primers for TCR Jbeta segments was used. Amplification of the CDR3 region of rearranged TCR beta genes was performed with a multiplex PCR assay on genomic DNA. The amplified TCR beta libraries were sequenced on the Illumina HiSeq System as 87-base-pair reads. Per the authors' processing: In a later analysis, 80 million or so unique TCR beta chains were counted across the roughly 670 repertoires, and around 10 million of these chains were shared by at least two donors. Raw reads were error-corrected and collapsed into unique sequences with a nearest-neighbor algorithm that merged closely related sequences to remove PCR and sequencing errors. CDR3 sequences were aligned to IMGT reference sequences to assign V, D and J gene segments. For a sequence to be retained, at least a six-nucleotide match to both a V gene segment and a J gene segment was required. A rearrangement was called productive if the CDR3 had no stop codons and remained in frame with V and J, and every other rearrangement was called non-productive. Following IMGT convention, CDR3 was defined as the stretch from the second conserved V-encoded cysteine to the conserved J-encoded phenylalanine. The earlier analysis of 500 to 750 of the donors excluded any sequence lacking an unambiguous match to a single V gene segment. An earlier analysis of under 750 of the donors called V segments functional above 56.7% productive rearrangements and segregating when the between-donor standard deviation exceeded 5%. A statistical classification framework was built for diagnosing cytomegalovirus status from the catalog of TCR beta chain sequences. In a later analysis, TCR nucleotide sequences were compared against IMGT/GENE-DB human TR gene sequences so that V and J genes could be assigned. Using the TCRdist pipeline, a later analysis assigned CDR3 sequences along with most-parsimonious VDJ recombination scenarios. In a later analysis, each TCR beta chain was defined by its CDR3 amino acid sequence together with its V-gene family, and reads lacking a unique V-gene family were excluded. To address suspected cross-contamination and a sequencing artifact, a later analysis removed 592 highly shared, low-generation-probability nucleotide sequences. In a later analysis, a clonal expansion index for each public chain was calculated from normalized within-repertoire ranks of inferred template counts. In a later analysis, generation probabilities were computed with a VDJ recombination model fitted to out-of-frame rearrangements, and the resulting probabilities were checked against IGoR. A later analysis scored TCR-TCR, TCR-HLA and TCR-CMV co-occurrence with hypergeometric tests, applying a repertoire-size bias correction to TCR pairs. False discovery rates were estimated in a later analysis by permuting HLA or CMV assignments 20 times. A later analysis grouped co-occurring TCRs with DBSCAN, adding TCRdist sequence similarity when clustering within HLA-allele-positive subsets. Co-occurrence clustering excluded repertoires with fewer than 30,000 or more than 120,000 public chains, plus five with anomalous nucleotide sharing. Drawn from immuneACCESS, this table holds only the in-frame rearrangements with V and J called that TCRdb kept. Clones are partly lost; checked studies trace under half to an unresolved V gene and leave the rest unexplained. That table is the source of V, J and clone size, and D and trimming were worked out from the DNA. This sample comprises approximately 150,000 clones, around four fifths of them detected only once. Clones ranked in the top ten supply approximately 12% of the sample.

The cohort consisted of approximately 670 healthy bone marrow donors. All cohort members were sampled while nominally healthy, although unrecorded immune exposures were likely present. The donor tested CMV seropositive and was one of the 289 seropositive cohort members. Every donor gave a peripheral blood sample, and the peripheral blood mononuclear cells from that sample were used for TCR beta sequencing. The Qiagen DNeasy Blood Extraction Kit was used to extract genomic DNA from the blood cell samples. CDR1 and CDR2 are drawn from the germline V gene: LGHNA, YNFKEQ. From the cysteine up to the phenylalanine, the CDR3 has a length of 15 residues. Of all the DNA, just the CDR3 is kept, 45 bases in frame from base 1. V is pared back by 4 bases and J by 1 base, with 13 bases lying between the germline termini. Note on this clone: Its antigen is unknown. The sample holds no much larger clone one base away, and base qualities are not on file.

This TCR derives from a man in his forties or fifties in good health and CMV-seropositive. The rearrangement combines TRBV4-2 with TRBJ1-1; a tentative D match to TRBD1 spans 6 bases. Source material: PBMCs. The CDR3: CASSRSPGQNTEAFF. In nucleotides, the sequence is TGTGCCAGCAGCCGCTCTCCGGGACAGAACACTGAAGCTTTCTTT.